The rows below give T cell receptor beta chains drawn from one sample of a study of beta chain features in type 1 diabetes. Here immunoSEQ multiplex PCR was the method, and the copy in TCRdb shows in-frame clones only, minus some. The data hold 350,000 to 450,000 clones, with about 14% observed a single time. Specimen: naive CD4+ T cells from blood. These TCRs come from a man aged 25 to 45 in good health. CDR3s include the opening cysteine and the closing phenylalanine or tryptophan. The order of the fields is V gene, J gene, CDR3 protein.

V gene: TRBV4-3
J gene: TRBJ1-1
CDR3 protein: CASSQDLDRGAEAFF

V gene: TRBV7-8
J gene: TRBJ2-6
CDR3 protein: CASSLLPVSSGANVLTF

V gene: TRBV30
J gene: TRBJ1-2
CDR3 protein: CARLVPGGYTF

V gene: TRBV4-3
J gene: TRBJ2-1
CDR3 protein: CASSQDPLMAGEQFF

V gene: TRBV9
J gene: TRBJ2-3
CDR3 protein: CASSVDGGASTDTQYF

V gene: TRBV18
J gene: TRBJ2-5
CDR3 protein: CASSPLPTATQETQYF

V gene: TRBV20-1
J gene: TRBJ2-1
CDR3 protein: CSARASEQFF

V gene: TRBV7-6
J gene: TRBJ2-7
CDR3 protein: CASSPTGVEYEQYF

V gene: TRBV4-3
J gene: TRBJ2-7
CDR3 protein: CASSPSRGPYEQYF

V gene: TRBV4-3
J gene: TRBJ2-7
CDR3 protein: CASSQQRSSYEQYF

V gene: TRBV29-1
J gene: TRBJ1-3
CDR3 protein: CSVGGRNSGNTIYF

V gene: TRBV29-1
J gene: TRBJ2-1
CDR3 protein: CSVDSGQVDIKFF

V gene: TRBV5-1
J gene: TRBJ2-3
CDR3 protein: CASSFLGPGSVDTQYF

V gene: TRBV29-1
J gene: TRBJ2-3
CDR3 protein: CSVERTSGGIGTQYF

V gene: TRBV30
J gene: TRBJ2-3
CDR3 protein: CAWSRAGSTDTQYF

V gene: TRBV30
J gene: TRBJ1-5
CDR3 protein: CAWTGYQPQHF

V gene: TRBV7-2
J gene: TRBJ2-3
CDR3 protein: CASSLPERGPFTDTQYF

V gene: TRBV7-2
J gene: TRBJ2-1
CDR3 protein: CASSPLGTSGEEQFF

V gene: TRBV4-3
J gene: TRBJ2-3
CDR3 protein: CASSQDRSGTPTDTQYF

V gene: TRBV30
J gene: TRBJ2-1
CDR3 protein: CASTGGPGSYNEQFF

V gene: TRBV7-9
J gene: TRBJ2-5
CDR3 protein: CASSLRGQETQYF

V gene: TRBV9
J gene: TRBJ2-1
CDR3 protein: CASSVGSGGSYNEQFF

V gene: TRBV7-2
J gene: TRBJ2-3
CDR3 protein: CASSSIGLAGAQYF

V gene: TRBV6-5
J gene: TRBJ1-2
CDR3 protein: CASSYGGVPEGGYTF

V gene: TRBV5-1
J gene: TRBJ2-5
CDR3 protein: CASSVVQETQYF

V gene: TRBV7-2
J gene: TRBJ2-1
CDR3 protein: CASSLVSAGVPRQFF

V gene: TRBV29-1
J gene: TRBJ1-4
CDR3 protein: CSVVPQAGVKLFF

V gene: TRBV4-1
J gene: TRBJ2-1
CDR3 protein: CASSQGLDSSYNEQFF

V gene: TRBV5-1
J gene: TRBJ1-1
CDR3 protein: CASRPTGTENTEAFF

V gene: TRBV4-1
J gene: TRBJ1-6
CDR3 protein: CASSQVRQGAWGGNSPLHF

V gene: TRBV29-1
J gene: TRBJ2-3
CDR3 protein: CSVAPGTGATDTQYF

V gene: TRBV18
J gene: TRBJ2-5
CDR3 protein: CASSPLGQGQETQYF

V gene: TRBV11-2
J gene: TRBJ1-6
CDR3 protein: CASTPRPGGPNSPLHF

V gene: TRBV5-1
J gene: TRBJ2-1
CDR3 protein: CASSAGTTRGEQFF

V gene: TRBV7-9
J gene: TRBJ2-2
CDR3 protein: CASSRGTATFGELFF

V gene: TRBV4-3
J gene: TRBJ1-2
CDR3 protein: CASSQVTGQINYGYTF